The clone carrying this TCR beta chain was recorded many times. Its matching antigen is unknown. RNA transcripts served as the template for amplifying TCR beta CDR3 regions. A first-round RT-PCR of the TCR CDR3 used the HTBI primer set. Each CDR3 protein gets one entry after TCRdb re-called the multiplex PCR reads with MiXCR. The data hold around 580,000 distinct CDR3 sequences, with 16% observed a single time. The data originate from a study of T cells in Graves' hyperthyroidism and ophthalmopathy. Study-wide findings and caveats: Ophthalmopathy and stable hyperthyroidism were told apart by a 13 V-J model.

The CDR3 totals 16 residues. Germline V gene sequence: CDR1 SGHNT, CDR2 YENEEA. After removal of 1 base from V and 2 bases from J, the junction contained 1 base not matched to a gene. Hyperthyroidism in the patients, aged 18 to 65, was newly diagnosed and under 2 months in duration. The sample was blood. The TCR originated in a woman under 30 with Graves' hyperthyroidism. J is TRBJ2-7 and V is TRBV11-3; 14 positions agree with TRBD2. CDR3 region: CASSLGTSGGTYEQYF. CDR3 coding DNA: TGTGCCAGCAGCTTAGGGACTAGCGGGGGGACCTACGAGCAGTACTTC.